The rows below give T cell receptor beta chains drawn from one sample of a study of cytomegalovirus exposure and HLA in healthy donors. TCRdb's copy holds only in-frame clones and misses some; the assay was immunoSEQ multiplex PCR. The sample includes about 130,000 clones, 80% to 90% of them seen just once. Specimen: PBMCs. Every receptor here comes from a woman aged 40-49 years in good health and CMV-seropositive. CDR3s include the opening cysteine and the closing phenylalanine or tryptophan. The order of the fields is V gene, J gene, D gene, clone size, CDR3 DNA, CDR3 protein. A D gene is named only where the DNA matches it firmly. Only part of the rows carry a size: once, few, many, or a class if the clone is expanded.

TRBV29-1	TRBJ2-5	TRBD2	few	TGCAGCGTTGTGAAGCGGGGGAGAGAGGAGACCCAGTACTTC	CSVVKRGREETQYF
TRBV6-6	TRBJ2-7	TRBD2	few	TGTGCCAGCAAAATAAAGAAGCGGGAGGTAGGGGAGCAGTACTTC	CASKIKKREVGEQYF
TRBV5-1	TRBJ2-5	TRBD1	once	TGCGCCAGCAGCTATACCGGACAGGAGAAAGAGACCCAGTACTTC	CASSYTGQEKETQYF
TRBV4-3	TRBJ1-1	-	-	TGCGCCAGCAGCCAAGTGAGGGTGGACACTGAAGCTTTCTTT	CASSQVRVDTEAFF
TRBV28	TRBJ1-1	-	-	TGTGCCAGCAAAAATGCGGGGGGACGGGGTAACACTGAAGCTTTCTTT	CASKNAGGRGNTEAFF
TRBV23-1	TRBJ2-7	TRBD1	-	TGCGCCAGCAGTCAACCCGCCGGGACAGGGGGCTCCGAGCAGTACTTC	CASSQPAGTGGSEQYF
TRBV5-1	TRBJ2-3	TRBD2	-	TGCGCCAGCAGTAGGGGACTAGCGGAGACAGATACGCAGTATTTT	CASSRGLAETDTQYF
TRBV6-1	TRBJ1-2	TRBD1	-	TGTGCCAGCAGTGGACCGGGACAGGGCTATGGCTACACCTTC	CASSGPGQGYGYTF
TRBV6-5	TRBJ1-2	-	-	TGTGCCAGCAGTTATCGGGGGTACTATGGCTACACCTTC	CASSYRGYYGYTF
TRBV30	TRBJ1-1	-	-	TGTGCCTGGACATGGAACACTGAAGCTTTCTTT	CAWTWNTEAFF
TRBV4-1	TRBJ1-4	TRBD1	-	TGCGCCAGCAGCCCATTGACAGGGGGGTATGAAAAACTGTTTTTT	CASSPLTGGYEKLFF
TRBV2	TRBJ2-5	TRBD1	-	TGTGCCAGCAGCCGATCGGGACAGGGGGGCGAGACCCAGTACTTC	CASSRSGQGGETQYF
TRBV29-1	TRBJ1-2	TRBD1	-	TGCAGCTCAGGACAGGCAAGGCCTGGCTACACCTTC	CSSGQARPGYTF
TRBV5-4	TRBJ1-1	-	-	TGTGCCAGCGGCAATACTGAAGCTTTCTTT	CASGNTEAFF
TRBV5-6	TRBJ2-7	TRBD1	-	TGTGCCAGCAGTTCCGGACAGGTTATCACCTACGAGCAGTACTTC	CASSSGQVITYEQYF
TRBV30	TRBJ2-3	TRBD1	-	TGTGCCTGGAGTAGGACAGGTAGCACAGATACGCAGTATTTT	CAWSRTGSTDTQYF
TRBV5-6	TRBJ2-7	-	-	TGTGCCAGCAGCTTGGACGGGTGGGACGAGCAGTACTTC	CASSLDGWDEQYF
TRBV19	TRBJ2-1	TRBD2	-	TGTGCCAGTAGTATCGCGGGAGCTTCCTACAATGAGCAGTTCTTC	CASSIAGASYNEQFF
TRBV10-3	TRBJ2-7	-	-	TGTGCCATCAGTGAGTCTGGTGGGAGCACGAAATCTACACCCTACGAGCAGTACTTC	CAISESGGSTKSTPYEQYF
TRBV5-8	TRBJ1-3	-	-	TGTGCCAGCAGCCTTTACAGGAGACCAGGAAACACCATATATTTT	CASSLYRRPGNTIYF
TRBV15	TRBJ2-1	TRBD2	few	TGTGCCACCAGCAGAGATTTGGGGGCAGATCATAGCGGGGGCAATGAGCAGTTCTTC	CATSRDLGADHSGGNEQFF
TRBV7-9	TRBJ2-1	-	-	TGTGCCAGCAGCTCGGGGGTAATACCCTACAATGAGCAGTTCTTC	CASSSGVIPYNEQFF
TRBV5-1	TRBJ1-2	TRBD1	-	TGCGCCAGCAGCGGGACAGGGGGGAACTATGGCTACACCTTC	CASSGTGGNYGYTF
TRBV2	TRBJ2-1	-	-	TGTGCCAGCAGTGTTTCTAGCAGCTACAATGAGCAGTTCTTC	CASSVSSSYNEQFF
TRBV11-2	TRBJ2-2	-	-	TGTGCCAGCAGCTTAGTAGCCGGGGTCACCGGGGAGCTGTTTTTT	CASSLVAGVTGELFF
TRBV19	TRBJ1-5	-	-	TGTGCCAGTGGGACTCTCGGCGGAAATCAGCCCCAGCATTTT	CASGTLGGNQPQHF
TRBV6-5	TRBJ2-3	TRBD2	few	TGTGCCAGCAGGAGACTAGCGGGAGTACAAGATACGCAGTATTTT	CASRRLAGVQDTQYF
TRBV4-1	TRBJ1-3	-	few	TGCGCCAGCAGTCAAACTGAGGCCGGTAGAAACACCATATATTTT	CASSQTEAGRNTIYF
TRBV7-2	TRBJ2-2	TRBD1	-	TGTGCCAGCAGCTTACAGGGGGCAAGCACCGGGGAGCTGTTTTTT	CASSLQGASTGELFF
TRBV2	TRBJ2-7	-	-	TGTGCCGGAGGGGGGGGCCTTACCTACGAGCAGTACTTC	CAGGGGLTYEQYF
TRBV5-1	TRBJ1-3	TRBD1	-	TGCGCCAGCAGATTTGGGACAGGTGGAAACACCATATATTTT	CASRFGTGGNTIYF
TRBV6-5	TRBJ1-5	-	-	TGTGCCAGCAGGAGGGACAATAGCAATCAGCCCCAGCATTTT	CASRRDNSNQPQHF
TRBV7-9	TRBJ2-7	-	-	TGTGCCAGCAGCTTAGCCCTAACCTACGAGCAGTACTTC	CASSLALTYEQYF
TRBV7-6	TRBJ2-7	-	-	TGTGCCAGCAGCCTCCAGGGAATCTACGAGCAGTACTTC	CASSLQGIYEQYF
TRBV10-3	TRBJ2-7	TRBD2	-	TGTGCCATAACAAGCGGGGGGGCCTGTGAGCAGTACTTC	CAITSGGACEQYF
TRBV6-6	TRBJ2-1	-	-	TGTGCCAGCAGTTACTCGTTCGAGGCCAACTACAATGAGCAGTTCTTC	CASSYSFEANYNEQFF
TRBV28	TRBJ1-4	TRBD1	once	TGTGCCAGCAGTGTCCCGGGACAGGGGGCTGGTGAAAAACTGTTTTTT	CASSVPGQGAGEKLFF
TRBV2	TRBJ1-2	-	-	TGTGCCAGCAGTGAAGGAGTGGGCGACTATGGCTACACCTTC	CASSEGVGDYGYTF
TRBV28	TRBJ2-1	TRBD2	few	TGTGCCAGCAGGTATCTAGCGTCGGGAGGGTTTAATGAGCAGTTCTTC	CASRYLASGGFNEQFF
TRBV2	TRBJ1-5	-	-	TGTGCCAGCAGTGAACAAAACAATCAGCCCCAGCATTTT	CASSEQNNQPQHF
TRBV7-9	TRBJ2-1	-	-	TGTGCCAGCAGCTCATACGGCGGCAATGAGCAGTTCTTC	CASSSYGGNEQFF
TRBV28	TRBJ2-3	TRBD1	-	TGTGCCAGCAGTTACACTACAGGGGGCAGAGGGACGCAGTATTTT	CASSYTTGGRGTQYF
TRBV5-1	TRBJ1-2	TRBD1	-	TGCGCCAGCAGCGTGGGACAGGGGGCATATGGCTACACCTTC	CASSVGQGAYGYTF
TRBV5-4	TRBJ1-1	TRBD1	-	TGTGCCAGCAGCTTGGGGGTCGCAGGGGGGAGTCGGACTGAAGCTTTCTTT	CASSLGVAGGSRTEAFF
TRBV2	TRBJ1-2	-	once	TGTGCCAGCAGGGACTGGGGGCAGGCCTATGGCTACACCTTC	CASRDWGQAYGYTF
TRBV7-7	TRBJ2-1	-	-	TGTGCTAGCAGCACGGACAGCTACAATGAGCAGTTCTTC	CASSTDSYNEQFF
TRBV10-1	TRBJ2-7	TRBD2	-	TGCGCCAGCAGTGTCGGGACTAGTCTCCACGAGCAGTACTTC	CASSVGTSLHEQYF
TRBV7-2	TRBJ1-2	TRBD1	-	TGTGCCAGCAGCGTGACAGGGAACTATGGCTACACCTTC	CASSVTGNYGYTF
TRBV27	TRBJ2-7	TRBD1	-	TGTGCCAGCAGTCCAAGGACAGGGGGCCGCGAGCAGTACTTC	CASSPRTGGREQYF
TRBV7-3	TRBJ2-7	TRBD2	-	TGTGCCAGATGGGAGCGGGAGAGCTACGAGCAGTACTTC	CARWERESYEQYF
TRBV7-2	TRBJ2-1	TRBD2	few	TGTGCCAGCAGCTCTATAGCGGGAGTGAATGAGCAGTTCTTC	CASSSIAGVNEQFF
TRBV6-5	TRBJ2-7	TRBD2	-	TGTGCCAGCAGTTGGACTAGCGGGAGTTACGAGCAGTACTTC	CASSWTSGSYEQYF
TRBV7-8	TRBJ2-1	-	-	TGTGCCAGCAGCCCACTAGCACACAATGAGCAGTTCTTC	CASSPLAHNEQFF
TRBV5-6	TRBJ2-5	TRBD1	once	TGTGCCAGCAGCTTGGGACAGGGGGCATTCGGAGAGACCCAGTACTTC	CASSLGQGAFGETQYF
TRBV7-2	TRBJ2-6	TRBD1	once	TGTGCCAGCAGCTTAAGGTTAGGGGACAGGGGCTCTGGGGCCAACGTCCTGACTTTC	CASSLRLGDRGSGANVLTF
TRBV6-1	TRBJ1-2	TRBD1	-	TGTGCCAGCAGTGAATCGGGACAGGCTCGAGGCTACACCTTC	CASSESGQARGYTF
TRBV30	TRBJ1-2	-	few	TGTGCCTGGAGCCTCTTGACAGTTTATGGCTACACCTTC	CAWSLLTVYGYTF
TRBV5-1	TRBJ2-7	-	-	TGCGCCAGCAGCTTGGGACACCTCTACGAGCAGTACTTC	CASSLGHLYEQYF
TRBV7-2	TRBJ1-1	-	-	TGTGCCAGCAGCAGAGACAGACAGTCTGAAGCTTTCTTT	CASSRDRQSEAFF